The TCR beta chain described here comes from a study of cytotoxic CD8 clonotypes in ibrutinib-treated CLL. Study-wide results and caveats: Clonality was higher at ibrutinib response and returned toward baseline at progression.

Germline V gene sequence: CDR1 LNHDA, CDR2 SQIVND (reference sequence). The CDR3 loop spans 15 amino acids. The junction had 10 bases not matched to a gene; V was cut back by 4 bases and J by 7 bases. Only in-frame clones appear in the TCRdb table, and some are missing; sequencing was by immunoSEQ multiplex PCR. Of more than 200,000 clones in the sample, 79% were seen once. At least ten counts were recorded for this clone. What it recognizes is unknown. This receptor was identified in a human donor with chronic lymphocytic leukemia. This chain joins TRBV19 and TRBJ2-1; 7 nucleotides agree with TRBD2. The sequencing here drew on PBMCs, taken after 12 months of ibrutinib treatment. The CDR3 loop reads CASSTNPGGANEQFF. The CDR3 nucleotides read TGTGCCAGTAGTACCAATCCGGGGGGAGCTAATGAGCAGTTCTTC.